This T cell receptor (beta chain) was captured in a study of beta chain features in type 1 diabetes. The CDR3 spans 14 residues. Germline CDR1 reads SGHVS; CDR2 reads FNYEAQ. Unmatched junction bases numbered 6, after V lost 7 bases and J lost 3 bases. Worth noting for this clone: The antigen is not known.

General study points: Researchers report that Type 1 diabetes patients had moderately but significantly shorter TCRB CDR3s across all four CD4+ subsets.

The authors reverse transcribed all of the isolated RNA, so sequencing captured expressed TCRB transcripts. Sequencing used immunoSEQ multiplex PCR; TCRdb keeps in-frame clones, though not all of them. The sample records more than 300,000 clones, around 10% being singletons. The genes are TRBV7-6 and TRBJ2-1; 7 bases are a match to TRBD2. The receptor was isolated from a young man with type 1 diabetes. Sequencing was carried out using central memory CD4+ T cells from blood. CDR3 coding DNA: TGTGCCAGCACCGCGGGAGAGTACTACAATGAGCAGTTCTTC. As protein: CASTAGEYYNEQFF. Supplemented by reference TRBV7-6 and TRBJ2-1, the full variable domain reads GAGVSQSPRYKVTKRGQDVALRCDPISGHVSLYWYRQALGQGPEFLTYFNYEAQQDKSGLPNDRFSAERPEGSISTLTIQRTEQRDSAMYRCASTAGEYYNEQFFGPGTRLTVL.